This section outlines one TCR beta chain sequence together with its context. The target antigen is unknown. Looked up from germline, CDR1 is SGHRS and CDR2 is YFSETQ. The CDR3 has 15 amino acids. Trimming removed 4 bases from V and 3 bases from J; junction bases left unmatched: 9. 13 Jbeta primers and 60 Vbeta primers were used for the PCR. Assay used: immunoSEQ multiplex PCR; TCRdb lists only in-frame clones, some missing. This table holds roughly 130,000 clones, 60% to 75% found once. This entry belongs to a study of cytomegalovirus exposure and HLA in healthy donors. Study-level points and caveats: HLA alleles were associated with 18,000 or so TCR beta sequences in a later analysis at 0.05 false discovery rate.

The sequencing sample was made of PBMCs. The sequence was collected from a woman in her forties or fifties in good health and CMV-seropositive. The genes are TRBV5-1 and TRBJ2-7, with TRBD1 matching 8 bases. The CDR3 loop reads CASSAGQGGVYEQYF. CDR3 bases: TGCGCCAGCAGCGCCGGACAGGGCGGAGTCTACGAGCAGTACTTC.